These 15 T cell receptor beta chains share one sample of origin, sequenced in a study of blood T cell repertoires in COVID-19. Sequencing was performed with immunoSEQ multiplex PCR; in TCRdb, only in-frame clones are kept and a portion is missing. The data hold about 320,000 clones, with approximately 85% observed a single time. The sequencing input was peripheral blood. The origin of the receptors is a human donor in a cohort sampled during active COVID-19.

This clone has just one count. V and J are TRBV9 and TRBJ1-2; 7 positions match TRBD1. CDR3 size: 16 residues. Germline lookup yields CDR1 SGDLS and CDR2 YYNGEE. V trimming: 2 bases; J trimming: 0 bases; junction bases outside the gene matches: 7. The CDR3 loop is CASSVGQGVSNYGYTF. In DNA, the CDR3 is TGTGCCAGCAGCGTGGGGCAGGGGGTTTCTAACTATGGCTACACCTTC.

The sample holds one count of this clone. CDR3 in amino acids: CAWRTDGYTF. CDR3 sequence (DNA): TGTGCCTGGAGGACAGATGGCTACACCTTC. The rearrangement uses TRBV30 and TRBJ1-2; D might be TRBD1 (5 bases). V lost 3 bases and J lost 6, with 5 bases in between. Germline-derived CDR1 and CDR2 are GTSNPN and SVGIG (reference sequence). CDR3 length: 10 residues. Using reference TRBV30 and TRBJ1-2 for the parts outside the CDR3, the full variable domain is SQTIHQWPATLVQPVGSPLSLECTVEGTSNPNLYWYRQAAGRGLQLLFYSVGIGQISSEVPQNLSASRPQDRQFILSSKKLLLSDSGFYLCAWRTDGYTFGSGTRLTVV.

The chain has TRBV5-1 and TRBJ1-2, with D perhaps TRBD1 (5 bases). Trimming took 0 bases from V and 7 from J, leaving 10 bases between them. Germline V CDR1 and CDR2: SGHRS, YFSETQ. The CDR3 consists of 13 residues. CDR3 residues: CASSLAGISGYTF. For the CDR3, the DNA is TGCGCCAGCAGCTTGGCAGGGATCTCTGGCTACACCTTC.

The chain has TRBV28 and TRBJ1-2; no definite D call. The CDR3 contains 13 residues. V was cut by 6 bases and J by 0 bases, with 8 bases left in between. Germline V gives CDR1 MDHEN, CDR2 SYDVKM. The CDR3 DNA reads as TGTGCCAGCAGGAGGAATACTAACTATGGCTACACCTTC. Translated, it gives CASRRNTNYGYTF.

This chain uses TRBV6-6 with TRBJ1-5; D possibly corresponds to TRBD1 (5 bases). The CDR3 loop spans 16 amino acids. Germline loops: CDR1 MNHNY, CDR2 SVGAGI (reference sequence). V was cut by 7 bases and J by 1 base, with 17 bases left in between. The CDR3 DNA sequence: TGTGCCAGCACTATGACAGTATATACAAGCAATCAGCCCCAGCATTTT. Amino acids: CASTMTVYTSNQPQHF.

The CDR3 nucleotides are TGTGCCACGATGACCAGCGGGGGTACCTACAATGAGCAGTTCTTC. It codes for CATMTSGGTYNEQFF. The chain employs TRBV10-3 and TRBJ2-1, with 8 bases fitting TRBD2. The CDR3 runs to 15 residues. The V and J ends lost 10 bases and 2 bases, in that order; junction bases with no gene match: 10. Germline V lookup: CDR1 ENHRY, CDR2 SYGVKD.

A few counts support this clone. The rearrangement links TRBV19 to TRBJ1-2; TRBD1 might be the D (6 bases). From germline, CDR1 is LNHDA and CDR2 SQIVND (reference sequence). The CDR3 sequence is 14 residues long. Deletions cut 4 bases from V and 4 bases from J, with 13 bases between. CDR3 sequence reads: CASSNTGLSYGYTF. CDR3 coding DNA: TGTGCCAGTAGTAATACAGGGCTTAGCTATGGCTACACCTTC.

The genes are TRBV11-2 and TRBJ1-2; D call uncertain. The germline CDR1 and CDR2 sequences are SGHAT and FQNNGV. The ends were cut back, 5 bases at V and 2 bases at J, with 12 bases in the middle. The CDR3 loop spans 14 amino acids. This chain's CDR3 is CASSLGRANYGYTF. CDR3 in DNA: TGTGCCAGCAGCCTTGGGCGGGCAAACTATGGCTACACCTTC.

J is TRBJ1-1 and V is TRBV30; 7 nucleotides match TRBD1. CDR1 GTSNPN and CDR2 SVGIG come from the germline V gene (reference sequence). The trim removed 2 bases at V and 2 bases at J, leaving 2 bases unmatched. The CDR3 sequence is 13 residues long. This CDR3 is CAWSPGGNTEAFF. In DNA, the CDR3 is TGTGCCTGGAGTCCAGGGGGAAACACTGAAGCTTTCTTT.

CDR3 bases: TGTGCCAGCAGTGGACAGGGGTATGAAAAACTGTTTTTT. Encoded protein: CASSGQGYEKLFF. The chain carries TRBV12-3 or TRBV12-4 and TRBJ1-4; 9 positions match TRBD1. The V segment lost 5 bases and the J segment 6 bases; nucleotides outside the gene matches: 1. The CDR3 covers 13 residues.

The chain combines TRBV19 with TRBJ2-1, with 11 bases aligning to TRBD2. This CDR3 contains 16 residues. Germline trimming cut 5 bases from V and 6 bases from J; bases unmatched to any gene: 9. CDR1 is LNHDA, CDR2 SQIVND, per germline (reference sequence). The CDR3 DNA sequence: TGTGCCAGTAGTGGGTTAGCGGGGGGGCCAATCAATGAGCAGTTCTTC. As protein: CASSGLAGGPINEQFF.

The rearrangement uses TRBV24-1 and TRBJ1-1, with D maybe TRBD1 (5 bases). This CDR3 comprises 13 residues. V was trimmed by 5 bases and J by 6 bases, leaving 12 bases between them. CDR1 is KGHDR and CDR2 is SFDVKD in the germline V gene. The CDR3 DNA sequence: TGTGCCACCAGTGGGGGGGGGTTGGCTGAAGCTTTCTTT. Translated, it gives CATSGGGLAEAFF.

This chain links TRBV9 with TRBJ2-5; 11 nucleotides agree with TRBD2. Germline V gives CDR1 SGDLS, CDR2 YYNGEE. After removal of 3 bases from V and 3 bases from J, the junction contained 4 bases not matched to a gene. The CDR3 length is 15 residues. CDR3 loop: CASSETSGVEETQYF. The CDR3 bases are TGTGCCAGCAGCGAGACTAGCGGGGTGGAAGAGACCCAGTACTTC.

The chain couples TRBV5-1 to TRBJ2-3; the match to TRBD2 covers 8 bases. The CDR3 is made up of 15 amino acids. Germline loops: CDR1 SGHRS, CDR2 YFSETQ. Germline trimming cut 3 bases from V and 2 bases from J; bases unmatched to any gene: 5. CDR3 DNA: TGCGCCAGCAGCTCTACGGGGGGGCTCACAGATACGCAGTATTTT. Its protein is CASSSTGGLTDTQYF.

V and J are TRBV9 and TRBJ1-6; D call uncertain. The germline CDR1 and CDR2 sequences are SGDLS and YYNGEE. The V and J ends lost 5 bases and 0 bases respectively, with 12 bases between them. CDR3 length: 16 residues. This CDR3 reads CASSREFSSYNSPLHF. DNA for the CDR3: TGTGCCAGCAGTCGGGAATTCAGCTCCTATAATTCACCCCTCCACTTT.